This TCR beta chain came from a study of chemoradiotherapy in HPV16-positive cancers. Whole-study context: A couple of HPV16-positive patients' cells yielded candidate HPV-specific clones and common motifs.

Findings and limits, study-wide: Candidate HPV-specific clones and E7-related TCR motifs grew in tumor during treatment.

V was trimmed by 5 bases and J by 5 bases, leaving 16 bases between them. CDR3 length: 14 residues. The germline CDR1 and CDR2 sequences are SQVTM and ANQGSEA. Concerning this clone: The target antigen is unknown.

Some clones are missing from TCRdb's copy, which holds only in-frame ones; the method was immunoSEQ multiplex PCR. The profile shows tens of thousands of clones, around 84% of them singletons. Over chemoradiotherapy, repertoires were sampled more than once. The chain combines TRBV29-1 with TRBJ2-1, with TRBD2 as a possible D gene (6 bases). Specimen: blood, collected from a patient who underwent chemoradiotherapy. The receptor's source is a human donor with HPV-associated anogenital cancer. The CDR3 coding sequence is TGCAGCGTTTTTGGAGGGTATGGGAACAATGAGCAGTTCTTC. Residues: CSVFGGYGNNEQFF.